A selection of T cell receptor beta chains follows, all from one sample in a study of cytomegalovirus exposure and HLA in healthy donors. Sequencing was performed with immunoSEQ multiplex PCR; in TCRdb, only in-frame clones are kept and a portion is missing. Of 130,000 to 150,000 clones listed, over 60% are singletons. Sequences were obtained from PBMCs. Source of these receptors: a man aged 40-49 years in good health and CMV-seropositive. Both conserved end residues are part of each CDR3. Fields, in order: V gene, D gene, clone size, J gene, CDR3 protein, CDR3 DNA. The D gene is left open where the match is weak. Clone size, where shown, is once, few, many, or a class for clones that have expanded.

>TRBV7-9|TRBD1|NA|TRBJ1-4
CASSSTGGVGEKLFF
TGTGCCAGCAGCTCCACAGGGGGCGTCGGTGAAAAACTGTTTTTT
>TRBV11-3|TRBD1|few|TRBJ2-1
CASSSRQGEQFF
TGTGCCAGCAGCTCAAGACAGGGGGAGCAGTTCTTC
>TRBV27|NA|NA|TRBJ2-1
CASSLKVTSSYNEQFF
TGTGCCAGCAGTTTAAAAGTTACTAGCTCCTACAATGAGCAGTTCTTC
>TRBV2|TRBD2|NA|TRBJ2-2
CATSGRENTGELFF
TGTGCCACTAGCGGGAGGGAGAACACCGGGGAGCTGTTTTTT
>TRBV13|TRBD1|NA|TRBJ1-5
CASSFSGTGTQPQHF
TGTGCCAGCAGCTTCTCGGGGACAGGGACTCAGCCCCAGCATTTT
>TRBV18|TRBD1|NA|TRBJ1-2
CASSPTTGEYGYTF
TGTGCCAGCTCACCAACTACAGGGGAGTATGGCTACACCTTC
>TRBV18|NA|NA|TRBJ2-7
CASSLTGDASYEQYF
TGTGCCAGCTCTCTAACGGGAGACGCATCCTACGAGCAGTACTTC
>TRBV5-1|NA|few|TRBJ2-7
CASKSGIEQYF
TGCGCCAGCAAATCCGGGATCGAGCAGTACTTC
>TRBV28|NA|NA|TRBJ1-2
CASSHPGSPPAPYYGYTF
TGTGCCAGCAGTCACCCCGGGTCTCCCCCCGCCCCCTACTATGGCTACACCTTC
>TRBV10-3|NA|NA|TRBJ1-1
CASSERLQKNTEAFF
TGTGCCAGCAGTGAAAGGTTACAGAAGAACACTGAAGCTTTCTTT
>TRBV4-3|TRBD2|NA|TRBJ2-2
CASSHGGLAVTGELFF
TGCGCCAGCAGCCACGGGGGACTAGCGGTCACCGGGGAGCTGTTTTTT
>TRBV7-9|TRBD2|NA|TRBJ2-7
CASSLASSGRWYEQYF
TGTGCCAGCAGCTTAGCCTCTAGCGGGAGGTGGTACGAGCAGTACTTC
>TRBV18|TRBD1|NA|TRBJ2-3
CASSLTRDRGPDTQYF
TGTGCCAGCTCACTTACTCGGGACAGGGGGCCAGATACGCAGTATTTT
>TRBV29-1|NA|NA|TRBJ2-7
CSVVSYREGEQYF
TGCAGCGTTGTTAGCTACAGGGAAGGGGAGCAGTACTTC
>TRBV6-6|NA|NA|TRBJ2-1
CASRRQILSSYNEQFF
TGTGCCAGCAGGCGACAGATACTAAGCTCCTACAATGAGCAGTTCTTC
>TRBV25-1|TRBD1|NA|TRBJ1-5
CASSAQGRGANQPQHF
TGTGCCAGCAGTGCACAGGGGCGAGGGGCTAATCAGCCCCAGCATTTT
>TRBV5-1|TRBD2|NA|TRBJ2-3
CASTPGTSISGGASTDTQYF
TGCGCCAGCACCCCCGGGACATCAATCAGCGGGGGCGCTAGCACAGATACGCAGTATTTT
>TRBV2|NA|NA|TRBJ1-4
CASIRGLATNEKLFF
TGTGCCAGCATAAGGGGACTAGCAACTAATGAAAAACTGTTTTTT
>TRBV9|TRBD2|NA|TRBJ2-7
CASSVGAVASGSYEQYF
TGTGCCAGCAGCGTAGGCGCCGTGGCTAGCGGGTCCTACGAGCAGTACTTC
>TRBV7-3|TRBD1|NA|TRBJ2-1
CASSFGTGYDNEQFF
TGTGCCAGCAGCTTCGGGACAGGGTACGACAATGAGCAGTTCTTC
>TRBV2|NA|NA|TRBJ1-1
CASSADRNTEAFF
TGTGCCAGCAGTGCCGACAGGAACACTGAAGCTTTCTTT
>TRBV7-6|TRBD1|NA|TRBJ2-4
CASSLSTGTKNIQYF
TGTGCCAGCAGCTTGTCGACAGGGACCAAAAACATTCAGTACTTC
>TRBV9|NA|once|TRBJ2-7
CASSARSGQEYEQYF
TGTGCCAGCAGCGCCCGTTCAGGGCAGGAGTACGAGCAGTACTTC
>TRBV28|TRBD1|NA|TRBJ1-2
CASSLPTGVIGYTF
TGTGCCAGCAGTTTACCCACAGGGGTTATTGGCTACACCTTC
>TRBV15|NA|NA|TRBJ1-4
CATSRGVLNEKLFF
TGTGCCACCAGCAGAGGAGTGCTTAATGAAAAACTGTTTTTT
>TRBV5-4|TRBD1|few|TRBJ1-4
CASSSGTGERGEKLFF
TGTGCCAGCAGCAGCGGGACAGGGGAACGGGGTGAAAAACTGTTTTTT